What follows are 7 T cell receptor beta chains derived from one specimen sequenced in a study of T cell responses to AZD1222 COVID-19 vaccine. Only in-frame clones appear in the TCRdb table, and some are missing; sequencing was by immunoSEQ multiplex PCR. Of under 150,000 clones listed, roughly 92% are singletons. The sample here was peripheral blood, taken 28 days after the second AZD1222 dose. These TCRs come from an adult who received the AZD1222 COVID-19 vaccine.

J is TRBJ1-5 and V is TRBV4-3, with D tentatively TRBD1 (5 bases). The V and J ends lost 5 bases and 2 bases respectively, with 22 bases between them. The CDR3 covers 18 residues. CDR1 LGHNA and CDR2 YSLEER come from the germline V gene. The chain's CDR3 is CASSYTISGTSRNQPQHF. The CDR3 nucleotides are TGCGCCAGCAGCTATACAATTTCAGGGACTTCCCGCAATCAGCCCCAGCATTTT.

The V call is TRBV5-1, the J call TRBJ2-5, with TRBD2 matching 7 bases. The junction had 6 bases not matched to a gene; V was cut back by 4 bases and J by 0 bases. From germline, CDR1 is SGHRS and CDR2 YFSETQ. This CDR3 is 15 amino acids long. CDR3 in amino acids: CASSATSEYQETQYF. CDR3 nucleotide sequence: TGCGCCAGCAGCGCAACTAGCGAGTACCAAGAGACCCAGTACTTC.

The CDR3: CASSEDGGNEKLFF. The DNA for the CDR3 is TGTGCCAGCAGTGAGGACGGCGGGAATGAAAAACTGTTTTTT. The chain is built from TRBV25-1 and TRBJ1-4; D is ambiguous. Deletions cut 3 bases from V and 5 bases from J, with 10 bases between. This CDR3 has 14 residues. The germline CDR1 and CDR2 sequences are MGHDK and SYGVNS.

Here the CDR3 reads CASSLKKGQLNEKLFF. CDR3 DNA: TGTGCCAGCAGCTTAAAAAAAGGGCAGCTTAATGAAAAACTGTTTTTT. The rearrangement uses TRBV7-3 and TRBJ1-4, with D unresolved. The germline V and J ends were trimmed by 1 base and 4 bases, with 13 bases remaining between them. The CDR3 is 16 residues long. The V gene's germline CDR1 is SGHTA and CDR2 FQGTGA. The entire variable domain, with the rest obtained from reference TRBV7-3 and TRBJ1-4, is as follows: GAGVSQTPSNKVTEKGKYVELRCDPISGHTALYWYRQSLGQGPEFLIYFQGTGAADDSGLPNDRFFAVRPEGSVSTLKIQRTERGDSAVYLCASSLKKGQLNEKLFFGSGTQLSVL.

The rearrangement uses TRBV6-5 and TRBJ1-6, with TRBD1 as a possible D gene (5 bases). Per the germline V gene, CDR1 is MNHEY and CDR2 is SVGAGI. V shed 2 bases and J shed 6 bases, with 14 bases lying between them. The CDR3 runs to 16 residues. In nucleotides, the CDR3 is TGTGCCAGCAGTTACGCATCGGGACGGATTAATTCACCCCTCCACTTT. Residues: CASSYASGRINSPLHF.

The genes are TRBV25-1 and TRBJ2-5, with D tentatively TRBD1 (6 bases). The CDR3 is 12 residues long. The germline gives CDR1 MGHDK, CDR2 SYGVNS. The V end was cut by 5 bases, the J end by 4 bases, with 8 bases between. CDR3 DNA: TGTGCCAGCAGTTGGGGGCCAGAGACCCAGTACTTC. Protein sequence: CASSWGPETQYF.

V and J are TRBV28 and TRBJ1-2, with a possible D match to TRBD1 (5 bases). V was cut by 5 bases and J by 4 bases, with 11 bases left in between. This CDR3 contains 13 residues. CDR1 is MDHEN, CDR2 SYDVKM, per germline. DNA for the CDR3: TGTGCCAGCAGTCCCGCCGGGGCCTATGGCTACACCTTC. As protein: CASSPAGAYGYTF.